This T cell receptor beta chain comes out of a study of cytomegalovirus exposure and HLA in healthy donors. Whole-study results and caveats: As was reported, the HLA-A and HLA-B alleles of most subjects were accurately predicted from TCR beta sequences. TCR beta chains numbering 164 were designated cytomegalovirus-associated. The records held CMV serostatus as the only immune exposure information.

Primers for the PCR totalled 60 Vbeta and 13 Jbeta. TCRdb's table, derived via immunoSEQ multiplex PCR, lists solely in-frame clones and lacks some. This table holds approximately 110,000 clones, roughly 70% found once. From germline, CDR1 is MNHEY and CDR2 SVGAGI. Trimming left V 5 bases short and J 1 base short, with 10 bases between. The CDR3 is made up of 14 amino acids. This clone was picked up one time. The antigen remains undetermined. The donors gave bone marrow, and they were healthy. This clonotype was sampled from a man aged 18 to 29 in good health and CMV-seropositive. The V gene is TRBV6-5, the J gene TRBJ2-3; D not resolved. Sequenced: PBMCs. The CDR3 region has the DNA TGTGCCAGCAGTCAGGCGCAGGGCACAGATACGCAGTATTTT. It specifies CASSQAQGTDTQYF.